These T cell receptor beta chains were read from a single sample in a study of blood T cell repertoires in COVID-19. TCRdb's table, derived via immunoSEQ multiplex PCR, lists solely in-frame clones and lacks some. Of 290,000 or so clones in the sample, 87% were seen once. Sequencing used peripheral blood. The receptor source for this set is a young man with active or convalescent COVID-19. The CDR3 runs from the conserved cysteine through the conserved F or W. Fields, in order: clone size, D gene, J gene, CDR3 length, V gene, CDR3 protein, CDR3 DNA. A D gene is named only where the DNA matches it firmly. Clone sizes are given selectively: once, few, many, or a class where the clone is expanded.

clone size: few; D gene: .; J gene: TRBJ1-3; CDR3 length: 15; V gene: TRBV18; CDR3 protein: CASSPPSRGGNTIYF; CDR3 DNA: TGTGCCAGCTCACCACCTTCAAGGGGTGGAAACACCATATATTTT
clone size: .; D gene: .; J gene: TRBJ1-2; CDR3 length: 13; V gene: TRBV5-1; CDR3 protein: CASSPSGNYGYTF; CDR3 DNA: TGCGCCAGCAGCCCCTCCGGGAACTATGGCTACACCTTC
clone size: .; D gene: TRBD1; J gene: TRBJ1-5; CDR3 length: 15; V gene: TRBV6-5; CDR3 protein: CASRRWGQVNQPQHF; CDR3 DNA: TGTGCCAGCAGGCGATGGGGACAGGTGAATCAGCCCCAGCATTTT
clone size: .; D gene: .; J gene: TRBJ1-5; CDR3 length: 13; V gene: TRBV19; CDR3 protein: CASRPGHTQSQHF; CDR3 DNA: TGTGCCAGTAGGCCAGGTCACACCCAAAGCCAGCATTTT
clone size: .; D gene: .; J gene: TRBJ2-1; CDR3 length: 13; V gene: TRBV27; CDR3 protein: CASLSGGLREQFF; CDR3 DNA: TGTGCCAGCCTTTCGGGGGGCTTGCGGGAGCAGTTCTTC
clone size: .; D gene: TRBD2; J gene: TRBJ2-1; CDR3 length: 19; V gene: TRBV11-2; CDR3 protein: CASSFRLAGGPSLKHEQFF; CDR3 DNA: TGTGCCAGCAGCTTCAGACTAGCGGGAGGCCCCTCCCTCAAGCATGAGCAGTTCTTC
clone size: .; D gene: .; J gene: TRBJ2-5; CDR3 length: 11; V gene: TRBV2; CDR3 protein: CASKGVETQYF; CDR3 DNA: TGTGCCAGCAAAGGGGTTGAGACCCAGTACTTC
clone size: .; D gene: TRBD2; J gene: TRBJ2-7; CDR3 length: 13; V gene: TRBV7-9; CDR3 protein: CASTGLDASRQYF; CDR3 DNA: TGTGCCAGCACCGGACTAGATGCCTCACGGCAGTACTTC
clone size: .; D gene: TRBD2; J gene: TRBJ2-5; CDR3 length: 16; V gene: TRBV5-1; CDR3 protein: CASTNGEGLKGETQYF; CDR3 DNA: TGCGCCAGCACCAATGGGGAGGGGCTAAAAGGGGAGACCCAGTACTTC
clone size: .; D gene: .; J gene: TRBJ1-2; CDR3 length: 13; V gene: TRBV27; CDR3 protein: CASSLARDHGYTF; CDR3 DNA: TGTGCCAGCAGTTTAGCCCGCGATCATGGCTACACCTTC
clone size: few; D gene: TRBD2; J gene: TRBJ2-2; CDR3 length: 18; V gene: TRBV3-1/TRBV3-2; CDR3 protein: CASSQVGTSGGFAGELFF; CDR3 DNA: TGTGCCAGCAGCCAAGTCGGGACTAGCGGGGGGTTTGCCGGGGAGCTGTTTTTT
clone size: once; D gene: TRBD2; J gene: TRBJ2-1; CDR3 length: 17; V gene: TRBV4-1; CDR3 protein: CASSQELGGGSYNEQFF; CDR3 DNA: TGCGCCAGCAGCCAAGAGTTGGGCGGGGGGTCTTACAATGAGCAGTTCTTC
clone size: .; D gene: TRBD2; J gene: TRBJ2-7; CDR3 length: 17; V gene: TRBV27; CDR3 protein: CASSSMTSGRKTYEQYF; CDR3 DNA: TGTGCCAGCAGTTCGATGACTAGCGGGAGGAAGACCTACGAGCAGTACTTC
clone size: .; D gene: .; J gene: TRBJ2-5; CDR3 length: 13; V gene: TRBV7-9; CDR3 protein: CASSLGLSETQYF; CDR3 DNA: TGTGCCAGCAGCCTAGGACTATCGGAGACCCAGTACTTC
clone size: .; D gene: .; J gene: TRBJ1-5; CDR3 length: 16; V gene: TRBV18; CDR3 protein: CASSWESRAGNQPQHF; CDR3 DNA: TGTGCCAGCTCATGGGAGTCCCGGGCGGGCAATCAGCCCCAGCATTTT
clone size: once; D gene: .; J gene: TRBJ1-5; CDR3 length: 16; V gene: TRBV5-6; CDR3 protein: CASSSGEEYSNQPQHF; CDR3 DNA: TGTGCCAGCAGCTCCGGGGAGGAGTATAGCAATCAGCCCCAGCATTTT
clone size: .; D gene: .; J gene: TRBJ2-5; CDR3 length: 12; V gene: TRBV6-5; CDR3 protein: CASSYYWETQYF; CDR3 DNA: TGTGCCAGCAGTTACTACTGGGAGACCCAGTACTTC
clone size: .; D gene: TRBD1; J gene: TRBJ2-7; CDR3 length: 13; V gene: TRBV27; CDR3 protein: CASSFGGQGEQYF; CDR3 DNA: TGTGCCAGCAGTTTTGGGGGACAGGGGGAGCAGTACTTC
clone size: .; D gene: .; J gene: TRBJ1-4; CDR3 length: 17; V gene: TRBV7-9; CDR3 protein: CASSLNTGSTTNEKLFF; CDR3 DNA: TGTGCCAGCAGCTTAAACACAGGATCGACAACTAATGAAAAACTGTTTTTT
clone size: .; D gene: .; J gene: TRBJ1-4; CDR3 length: 16; V gene: TRBV7-9; CDR3 protein: CASSPYTGSGDEKLFF; CDR3 DNA: TGTGCCAGCAGCCCATACACAGGGTCGGGCGATGAAAAACTGTTTTTT
clone size: .; D gene: .; J gene: TRBJ2-3; CDR3 length: 16; V gene: TRBV5-6; CDR3 protein: CASSLKRRTSTDTQYF; CDR3 DNA: TGTGCCAGCAGCCTGAAGCGGAGAACTAGCACAGATACGCAGTATTTT
clone size: .; D gene: TRBD2; J gene: TRBJ2-1; CDR3 length: 16; V gene: TRBV4-3; CDR3 protein: CASSRDGTSGGNEQFF; CDR3 DNA: TGCGCCAGCAGCCGAGACGGGACTAGCGGGGGCAATGAGCAGTTCTTC
clone size: .; D gene: TRBD2; J gene: TRBJ2-3; CDR3 length: 17; V gene: TRBV15; CDR3 protein: CATSREYAGAGTDTQYF; CDR3 DNA: TGTGCCACCAGCAGAGAGTATGCGGGAGCCGGGACAGATACGCAGTATTTT
clone size: once; D gene: TRBD2; J gene: TRBJ2-2; CDR3 length: 19; V gene: TRBV4-1; CDR3 protein: CASSQESGLAGANTGELFF; CDR3 DNA: TGCGCCAGCAGCCAAGAGTCGGGACTAGCGGGAGCAAACACCGGGGAGCTGTTTTTT
clone size: .; D gene: .; J gene: TRBJ2-7; CDR3 length: 16; V gene: TRBV5-1; CDR3 protein: CASSSRGGGLSYEQYF; CDR3 DNA: TGCGCCAGCAGCTCCAGGGGTGGAGGACTCTCCTACGAGCAGTACTTC
clone size: few; D gene: .; J gene: TRBJ2-2; CDR3 length: 16; V gene: TRBV5-1; CDR3 protein: CASSLVGGRPTGELFF; CDR3 DNA: TGCGCCAGCAGCTTGGTTGGGGGCAGACCCACCGGGGAGCTGTTTTTT
clone size: once; D gene: TRBD2; J gene: TRBJ2-7; CDR3 length: 13; V gene: TRBV27; CDR3 protein: CASSLDREDEQYF; CDR3 DNA: TGTGCCAGCAGTTTAGATCGGGAGGACGAGCAGTACTTC
clone size: .; D gene: .; J gene: TRBJ2-3; CDR3 length: 14; V gene: TRBV2; CDR3 protein: CASLLSSLPDTQYF; CDR3 DNA: TGTGCCAGCCTCCTCTCTAGCCTCCCAGATACGCAGTATTTT
clone size: .; D gene: TRBD1; J gene: TRBJ2-5; CDR3 length: 14; V gene: TRBV7-7; CDR3 protein: CASSSGQVQETQYF; CDR3 DNA: TGTGCCAGCAGCTCGGGACAGGTCCAAGAGACCCAGTACTTC
clone size: .; D gene: .; J gene: TRBJ1-1; CDR3 length: 12; V gene: TRBV12-3/TRBV12-4; CDR3 protein: CASSFHRGLAFF; CDR3 DNA: TGTGCCAGCAGTTTTCATCGGGGTTTGGCTTTCTTT
clone size: .; D gene: TRBD1; J gene: TRBJ2-7; CDR3 length: 14; V gene: TRBV5-1; CDR3 protein: CASSPPGQHYEQYF; CDR3 DNA: TGCGCCAGCAGCCCTCCGGGACAGCACTACGAGCAGTACTTC
clone size: .; D gene: TRBD2; J gene: TRBJ2-5; CDR3 length: 15; V gene: TRBV5-5; CDR3 protein: CASSSRGASVETQYF; CDR3 DNA: TGTGCCAGCAGCTCGCGGGGGGCGAGTGTGGAGACCCAGTACTTC